This T cell receptor (beta chain) was captured in a study of blood T cell repertoires in COVID-19. Study-wide background: Both acute and convalescent COVID-19 samples were obtained from the United States, Italy and Spain.

The CDR3 contains 17 residues. J gave up 5 bases and V 6 bases, and 18 bases lay outside the gene matches. CDR1 and CDR2 (germline): MNHEY, SMNVEV (reference sequence). Donors in Cohort 3 counted as recovered after two negative PCRs, clearance, or symptom resolution. Sequencing used immunoSEQ multiplex PCR; TCRdb keeps in-frame clones, though not all of them. The sample records just under 250,000 clones, more than 85% being singletons. The sequenced material came from PBMCs or T cells enriched from blood (not recorded which). The TCR sequence derives from a woman in her thirties who had recovered from COVID-19. V gene TRBV27 combines with J gene TRBJ2-7; 8 bases line up with TRBD1. The CDR3 region is CASRRKTWTGQPNEQYF. As DNA, the CDR3 is TGTGCCAGCAGGAGGAAGACCTGGACAGGGCAACCCAACGAGCAGTACTTC.